This T cell receptor (beta chain) is from a study of cytomegalovirus exposure and HLA in healthy donors. Study-level findings and limits: Researchers counted around 170 TCR beta chains as cytomegalovirus-associated. Accurate prediction of most subjects' HLA-A and HLA-B alleles from TCR beta sequences was reported.

To note about this clone: Its antigen is not known.

Use of 60 Vbeta and 13 Jbeta primers characterized the PCR. Libraries were prepared by immunoSEQ multiplex PCR; TCRdb keeps only in-frame clonotypes and omits some of them. Of about 110,000 clones in the sample, 65% to 80% are singletons; the top ten hold under 4%. This CDR3 has 15 residues. Trimming took 5 bases from V and 2 from J, leaving 15 bases between them. In germline, CDR1 is SEHNR, CDR2 FQNEAQ (reference sequence). The source is a man aged 55 to 70 in good health and CMV-seronegative. The source material was PBMCs. The chain employs TRBV7-9 and TRBJ2-5; maybe TRBD2 (6 bases). In DNA, the CDR3 is TGTGCCAGCAGCCCTTGGGGGGTTGAACAAGAGACCCAGTACTTC. Protein: CASSPWGVEQETQYF. Combining the CDR3 with reference TRBV7-9 and TRBJ2-5 gives the whole variable domain DTGVSQNPRHKITKRGQNVTFRCDPISEHNRLYWYRQTLGQGPEFLTYFQNEAQLEKSRLLSDRFSAERPKGSFSTLEIQRTEQGDSAMYLCASSPWGVEQETQYFGPGTRLLVL.